The text below deals with one TCR beta chain. Trimming cost V 10 bases and J 6 bases, with 23 bases left between them. Germline V gene data show CDR1 as ENHRY and CDR2 as SYGVKD. The CDR3 loop spans 15 amino acids. These data originate in a study of blood T cell repertoires in COVID-19. Overall study context: Samples representing acute and convalescent COVID-19 were sourced from the United States, Italy and Spain. Nucleic acid was either cDNA or gDNA, and it came from T cells, B-cell-depleted T cells, or PBMCs.

Original methodology: Estimation of nucleated cell counts was performed using reference gene primer amplification. Clones were read by immunoSEQ multiplex PCR, and TCRdb kept only the in-frame ones, dropping some. Clone size and the V and J calls come from that table; the DNA yielded D and trimming. The table has around 220,000 clones, roughly 84% seen once. The sequenced sample consisted of peripheral blood. The TCR comes from a woman in her 40s who had recovered from COVID-19. V usage is TRBV10-3 and J usage is TRBJ2-3, with a weak D call TRBD1 (5 bases). CDR3 DNA sequence: TGTGCCACCGTCAAGGGGATCTTGATCGGGGATACGCAGTATTTT. It encodes CATVKGILIGDTQYF.